This is a list of T cell receptor beta chains from one sample in a study of PD-L1 blockade in urothelial cancer. Profiling relied on immunoSEQ multiplex PCR, and the TCRdb table lists in-frame clones only, not all of them. Among some 100,000 clones listed, over 80% were seen once. The sequencing here drew on PBMCs, taken around atezolizumab (anti-PD-L1) treatment. The receptors come from an elderly woman with urothelial cancer. CDR3s include the opening cysteine and the closing phenylalanine or tryptophan. The order of the fields is CDR3 DNA, CDR3 protein, D gene, clone size, J gene, V gene. D genes are given only for firm matches. Not all rows give a size; the values are once, few, many and, for expanded clones, a class.

TGTGCCAGCAGTCCCGGGACAGGAGTATTGGGCTACACCTTC CASSPGTGVLGYTF TRBD1 NA TRBJ1-2 TRBV28
TGCGCCAGCAGCTGGGGCGAGAACACTGAAGCTTTCTTT CASSWGENTEAFF NA NA TRBJ1-1 TRBV5-1
TGTGCCAGCAGCCACGGGGGAGGGGAAGAGACCCAGTACTTC CASSHGGGEETQYF TRBD2 NA TRBJ2-5 TRBV4-2
TGTGCCAGCAGCCTCCAGACAGGGCGGAATGAGCAGTTCTTC CASSLQTGRNEQFF TRBD1 NA TRBJ2-1 TRBV7-3
TGTGCCAGTAGTGAGGCGGGAGGCTACAATGAGCAGTTCTTC CASSEAGGYNEQFF TRBD2 NA TRBJ2-1 TRBV19
TGTGCCAGCAGTAACAGGGGGCGTGGAACTGAAGCTTTCTTT CASSNRGRGTEAFF TRBD1 once TRBJ1-1 TRBV6-5
TGTGCCACCAGCGTGATAAGGGGACAAATAAGTGAGCAGTTCTTC CATSVIRGQISEQFF NA NA TRBJ2-1 TRBV15
TGTGCCAGCAGCTCCACACTTCCGGGACAGATAACCGAACAGTTCTTC CASSSTLPGQITEQFF TRBD1 once TRBJ2-1 TRBV27
TGTGCCAGCTCACGCGATTTAAACTTGGCAGATACGCAGTATTTT CASSRDLNLADTQYF NA NA TRBJ2-3 TRBV18
TGCAGTGCAGAGATCGGCAATGAGCAGTTCTTC CSAEIGNEQFF NA NA TRBJ2-1 TRBV20-1
TGTGCCCTCGAGACTAGAGGATACAATGAGCAGTTCTTC CALETRGYNEQFF NA NA TRBJ2-1 TRBV30
TGTGCCAGTCGTGAACAGGGGGCTGGTGAAGCTTTCTTT CASREQGAGEAFF TRBD1 NA TRBJ1-1 TRBV19
TGTGCCAGCAGCTTATCTACGGCGGGAGGTAACTCCTACGAGCAGTACTTC CASSLSTAGGNSYEQYF TRBD2 NA TRBJ2-7 TRBV7-3
TGTGCCAGCTCACCAAAGGTAGGACACAACGGGAACACTGAAGCTTTCTTT CASSPKVGHNGNTEAFF NA NA TRBJ1-1 TRBV18
TGTGCCAGCTCACCAAGTTTAGGACAAGACGGGACCCAGTACTTC CASSPSLGQDGTQYF NA NA TRBJ2-5 TRBV18
TGTGCCAGCAGTAAAGACAGGGGGGACACTGAAGCTTTCTTT CASSKDRGDTEAFF TRBD1 once TRBJ1-1 TRBV6-1